This T cell receptor beta chain was identified during a study of T-cell reconstitution after alpha-beta-depleted transplantation in children. The CDR3 sequence is 15 residues long. Trimming cost V 5 bases and J 1 base; bases outside gene matches: 4. Many counts were recorded for this clonotype. Its antigen is not identified. General study findings and limits: Some patients' high day-60 TCRbeta diversity was attributed to recipient cells surviving conditioning.

Unique molecular identifiers were incorporated when the TCRbeta library was constructed. MiXCR, applied by TCRdb to the PCR reads, yields one record per CDR3 protein. The table includes about 260,000 distinct CDR3 sequences, less than 9% detected once. The origin of this receptor is a male patient younger than 18 who had a stem cell transplant for acute lymphoblastic leukemia, so the T cells may come from the graft donor. Specimen: PBMCs, mostly from graft donor cells, collected 180 days after TCRalphabeta/CD19-depleted stem cell transplant. The genes are TRBV12-3 or TRBV12-4 and TRBJ2-3, with 9 nucleotides matching TRBD2. The CDR3 sequence is CASSISGSRTDTQYF. The CDR3 DNA sequence: TGTGCCAGCAGTATTAGCGGGAGTCGCACAGATACGCAGTATTTT.